This T cell receptor beta chain was sequenced for a study of T-cell reconstitution after alpha-beta-depleted transplantation in children (dated by TCRdb to the mid-2010s). The study in broad terms: Using TCR repertoire profiling, the study quantitatively followed how T-cell immune reconstitution unfolded in children after TCRalphabeta/CD19-depleted allogeneic hematopoietic cell transplantation. What the study reported, not specific to this receptor: The frequencies of hyperexpanded clones fell over the following months, and after one year, T-cell counts and TCRbeta diversity were mostly attributed to newly produced T cells. Apparently early alphabetaT-cell count recovery about two months after transplant reportedly relied on only several hundred rapidly expanded clones derived from non-depleted graft cells. In some patients, the high TCRbeta diversity seen at day 60 was put down to recipient T cells and intrathymic progenitors that had survived conditioning.

About this clonotype: Its antigen is not yet known. Base qualities are not provided; no much larger clone lies one nucleotide away.

Per the publication, the treatment or condition label means: allogeneic hematopoietic cell transplantation with graft depleted of TCRalphabeta T cells and CD19 B cells. TCRalphabeta/CD19-depleted allogeneic hematopoietic cell grafts were given to the transplant recipients, all of whom were children. Libraries were made using PCR. The sequencing machine was an Illumina HiSeq 2500. Molecular barcoding was employed in the preparation of TCR libraries, with unique molecular identifiers being used to normalize TCRbeta repertoire quantification. The public sequencing data were trimmed at Q25 with fastp and processed into clonotypes with MiXCR by TCRdb, which kept only in-frame beta chains. CDR3 protein sequences are deduplicated, and each keeps its most common genes and DNA. This sample is represented by about 870,000 distinct CDR3 sequences; 16% of them were singletons. Jointly, the top ten make up approximately 4.5% of the sample.

Here the sequenced sample was PBMCs, mostly from graft donor cells, taken 360 days after TCRalphabeta/CD19-depleted stem cell transplant. This TCR was sampled from a male patient aged 10 to 17 who had a stem cell transplant for acute lymphoblastic leukemia, so the T cells may come from the graft donor.

Read as DNA, the sequence is TGTGCCAGCAGCATGGGACAGGGACGACCGGAGACCCAGTACTTC. This translates into CASSMGQGRPETQYF. The chain links TRBV7-6 with TRBJ2-5; TRBD1 aligns with 9 central bases. Trimming accounts for 5 bases at V and 5 bases at J, while the number of junction bases matched to no gene is 9. CDR1 and CDR2 (SGHVS, FNYEAQ) derive from the germline V gene. CDR3 length: 15 amino acids, cysteine to phenylalanine. Only the CDR3 part of the read is kept: 45 bases, read in frame from the first base.